The 18 T cell receptor beta chains below all came from one sample that was sequenced in a study of CD8 T cells in ankylosing spondylitis. Study results and caveats: Fewer than ten highly homologous variants made up a TCR beta motif, and this motif appeared characteristic of ankylosing spondylitis blood.

TCRdb passed the 5' RACE reads through MiXCR, listing each CDR3 protein once. The table has a few hundred thousand distinct CDR3 sequences, around 8% seen once. For these TCRs, the target antigens are not known. The sequenced material came from blood, either unsorted or a sorted T cell fraction (not recorded which). These receptors all stem from a male donor with ankylosing spondylitis.

This clonotype appeared a few times. V is TRBV4-1 and J is TRBJ2-1; possible D gene TRBD2, 6 bases. This CDR3 comprises 18 residues. Germline CDR1 MGHRA, CDR2 YSYEKL. The ends were cut back, 0 bases at V and 3 bases at J, with 18 bases in the middle. CDR3: CASSQEGVSGLLYNEQFF. The CDR3 DNA follows: TGCGCCAGCAGCCAAGAGGGAGTTAGCGGCCTCCTCTACAATGAGCAGTTCTTC.

Only a few counts were recorded for this clonotype. V and J are TRBV5-5 and TRBJ2-5; tentative D call: TRBD2 (6 bases). CDR1 and CDR2 (germline): SGHKS, YYEKEE (reference sequence). This CDR3 region has 15 residues. V lost 0 bases and J 4 bases, leaving 13 bases between the germline ends. This chain's CDR3 is CASSLVRGTGETQYF. DNA of the CDR3: TGTGCCAGCAGCTTGGTTCGGGGGACGGGAGAGACCCAGTACTTC.

The V gene is TRBV15, the J gene TRBJ1-1, with D perhaps TRBD1 (6 bases). The CDR3 has 15 residues. Deletions cut 0 bases from V and 5 bases from J, with 13 bases between. Per the germline V gene, CDR1 is LNHNV and CDR2 is YYDKDF (reference sequence). Written as DNA, the CDR3 is TGTGCCACCAGCAGAGAGTTACAGGGACGGACTGAAGCTTTCTTT. This codes for CATSRELQGRTEAFF.

This clonotype was seen a few times. V is TRBV27 and J is TRBJ2-5; 12 bases agree with TRBD1. From germline, CDR1 is MNHEY and CDR2 SMNVEV (reference sequence). The CDR3 extends over 15 amino acids. V shed 8 bases and J 5 bases; nucleotides not matched to a gene: 9. The CDR3: CASSGTGGALETQYF. CDR3 sequence (DNA): TGTGCCAGCTCCGGGACAGGGGGCGCGTTGGAGACCCAGTACTTC.

The V and J genes are TRBV20-1 and TRBJ2-1; 7 bases line up with TRBD1. The length of the CDR3 is 14 residues. J was trimmed by 2 bases and V by 6 bases; bases with no gene match: 7. Germline assignment: CDR1 DFQATT and CDR2 SNEGSKA (reference sequence). This CDR3 is CSARPGQPYNEQFF. The CDR3 DNA reads TGCAGTGCCCGCCCGGGACAGCCCTACAATGAGCAGTTCTTC.

The J gene is TRBJ1-2, the V gene TRBV28; 7 bases are a match to TRBD1. V shed 5 bases and J 1 base; nucleotides not matched to a gene: 7. The CDR3 is made up of 15 amino acids. Germline V lookup: CDR1 MDHEN, CDR2 SYDVKM. CDR3 sequence: CASSPTGAVNYGYTF. CDR3 DNA: TGTGCCAGCAGTCCAACAGGGGCCGTTAACTATGGCTACACCTTC.

Many counts were recorded for this clonotype. The genes are TRBV28 and TRBJ1-5; TRBD1 might be the D (6 bases). Per germline, CDR1 MDHEN and CDR2 SYDVKM. V lost 3 bases and J lost 6, with 12 bases in between. This CDR3 contains 14 residues. The CDR3 sequence is CASSFGGAGQPQHF. The CDR3, as DNA: TGTGCCAGCAGTTTCGGGGGGGCAGGTCAGCCCCAGCATTTT.

This clonotype was seen ten or more times. J is TRBJ2-5 and V is TRBV11-2, with D hard to call. This CDR3 region has 12 residues. In germline, CDR1 is SGHAT, CDR2 FQNNGV. The V and J ends lost 3 bases and 4 bases respectively, with 6 bases between them. CDR3 in DNA: TGTGCCAGCAGCTTGAGCCGAGAGACCCAGTACTTC. This sequence encodes CASSLSRETQYF.

In its sample, this clonotype was seen many times. The CDR3 sequence is CATSDTQGGVRTGELFF. CDR3 nucleotide sequence: TGTGCCACCAGTGATACACAGGGAGGGGTACGCACCGGGGAGCTGTTTTTT. The rearrangement uses TRBV24-1 and TRBJ2-2, with D perhaps TRBD2 (7 bases). The CDR3 runs to 17 residues. The V gene's germline CDR1 is KGHDR and CDR2 SFDVKD. Trimming took off 3 bases at V and 4 bases at J, with 17 bases between the two ends.

V usage is TRBV20-1 and J usage is TRBJ1-5, with a tentative D call TRBD1 (5 bases). Trimming cost V 3 bases and J 2 bases, with 14 bases left between them. Germline loops: CDR1 DFQATT, CDR2 SNEGSKA (reference sequence). The length of the CDR3 is 15 residues. Here the CDR3 DNA reads TGCAGTGCTAGTCGGGGCCTGGTGGGCAATCAGCCCCAGCATTTT. Translating it yields CSASRGLVGNQPQHF.

This clonotype was detected many times. The chain carries TRBV7-9 and TRBJ1-5; unclear D gene. V shed 5 bases and J shed 4 bases, with 6 bases lying between them. In germline, CDR1 is SEHNR, CDR2 FQNEAQ (reference sequence). The CDR3 spans 12 residues. CDR3 DNA: TGTGCCAGCAGCGCCGCTAATCAGCCCCAGCATTTT. This translates into CASSAANQPQHF.

This clonotype has a count of ten or more. CDR3 bases: TGTGCCACCAGTGAGGGTTACGAGCAGTACTTC. Translated: CATSEGYEQYF. The genes are TRBV24-1 and TRBJ2-7; D unclear. CDR1 and CDR2 from the germline V gene are KGHDR and SFDVKD. V dropped 4 bases and J dropped 4 bases, with 4 bases sitting between them. The CDR3 runs 11 residues.

This clonotype was seen more than once but under ten times. This chain joins TRBV19 and TRBJ1-2; TRBD1 matches 7 bases. J gave up 3 bases and V 3 bases, and 4 bases lay outside the gene matches. The CDR3 is made up of 14 amino acids. Per the germline V gene, CDR1 is LNHDA and CDR2 is SQIVND (reference sequence). CDR3 sequence: CASSIGQAHYGYTF. The CDR3 DNA is TGTGCCAGTAGTATCGGACAGGCTCACTATGGCTACACCTTC.

For the CDR3, the DNA is TGCGCCAGCAGCCCAGCCATTGAGACTCTGCCCGGGGAGCTGTTTTTT. Amino acid sequence: CASSPAIETLPGELFF. The chain employs TRBV4-1 and TRBJ2-2, with unresolved D. Trimming removed 4 bases at V and 6 bases at J, with 18 bases between. CDR1 and CDR2 (germline): MGHRA, YSYEKL. The CDR3 covers 16 residues.

The chain links TRBV7-8 to TRBJ2-5, with D possibly TRBD2 on 6 matching bases. The CDR3 sequence is 15 residues long. V was clipped by 1 base and J by 4 bases, with 13 bases between them. Germline lookup yields CDR1 SGHVS and CDR2 FQNEAQ. In DNA, the CDR3 is TGTGCCAGCAGCTTAGAGGGGCGGGGAGGAGAGACCCAGTACTTC. Protein: CASSLEGRGGETQYF. The full variable domain, with the rest looked up from reference TRBV7-8 and TRBJ2-5, is GAGVSQSPRYKVAKRGQDVALRCDPISGHVSLFWYQQALGQGPEFLTYFQNEAQLDKSGLPSDRFFAERPEGSVSTLKIQRTQQEDSAVYLCASSLEGRGGETQYFGPGTRLLVL.

This clonotype turned up a few times. The chain employs TRBV28 and TRBJ2-7, with D tentatively TRBD1 (7 bases). V lost 9 bases, J lost 2 bases, and 23 bases lay in between. Germline CDR1 reads MDHEN; CDR2 reads SYDVKM. The CDR3 has 16 residues. In DNA, the CDR3 is TGTGCCAGTAGGGGGGCATACGGGACAGCAACCTACGAGCAGTACTTC. As protein: CASRGAYGTATYEQYF.

This clonotype appeared many times. V usage is TRBV29-1 and J usage is TRBJ2-3, with D possibly TRBD1 on 5 matching bases. V lost 7 bases, J lost 6 bases, and 17 bases lay in between. The germline gives CDR1 SQVTM, CDR2 ANQGSEA. The CDR3 extends over 13 amino acids. This chain's CDR3 is CSAWGPSSDTQYF. The CDR3 DNA sequence: TGCAGCGCCTGGGGCCCCAGTAGCGATACGCAGTATTTT.

This clonotype turned up a few times. This chain's CDR3 is CASSLVGGRGYEQYF. The CDR3 nucleotides are TGTGCCAGCAGTTTAGTCGGTGGCAGGGGCTACGAGCAGTACTTC. J is TRBJ2-7 and V is TRBV12-3 or TRBV12-4; possible D gene TRBD1, 6 bases. The CDR3 is made up of 15 amino acids. Trimming removed 1 base from V and 3 bases from J, with 13 bases in between.